The 19 T cell receptor beta chains given below trace back to one sample, sequenced in a study of T cells in Graves' hyperthyroidism and ophthalmopathy. Amplification of TCR beta CDR3 regions used RNA as the template. In the first-round RT-PCR of the TCR CDR3, the HTBI primer set was used. TCRdb itself ran the multiplex PCR reads through MiXCR, one entry per CDR3 protein. Of 550,000 to 800,000 distinct CDR3 sequences in the sample, approximately 15% were seen once. Material: blood. These receptors were obtained from a man aged 50 to 59 with Graves' hyperthyroidism.

This clonotype was detected many times. This chain uses TRBV7-4 with TRBJ2-1; D is uncertain. CDR1 is SGHVT and CDR2 is SQSDAQ in the germline V gene. The CDR3 totals 13 residues. Trimming shortened V by 3 bases and J by 6 bases, and 9 bases separated the two germline ends. The CDR3 region has the DNA TGTGCCAGCAGCTTCGCGACTGGCAATGAGCAGTTCTTC. Its translation: CASSFATGNEQFF.

Concerning this clonotype itself: A junction end diverges from the germline sequence, so it may reflect a read error. J is TRBJ2-1 and V is TRBV7-3, with D tentatively TRBD2 (5 bases). The CDR3 length is 12 residues. The germline V gene has CDR1 SGHTA and CDR2 FQGTGA. CDR3 coding DNA: TGTGCCAGCCGCTTTGCCCGAGGGCCAGCGTTCTTC. It translates to CASRFARGPAFF.

The chain carries TRBV19 and TRBJ2-1; D is possibly TRBD2 (5 bases). V shed 2 bases and J shed 9 bases, with 11 bases lying between them. CDR3 size: 13 residues. In germline, CDR1 is LNHDA, CDR2 SQIVND (reference sequence). The CDR3 region is CASSIKSGIEQFF. CDR3 coding DNA: TGTGCCAGTAGTATAAAGAGCGGAATTGAGCAGTTCTTC.

In this sample, this clonotype turned up many times. The chain combines TRBV6-2 or TRBV6-3 with TRBJ2-3; 9 bases are a match to TRBD2. Per germline, CDR1 MNHEY and CDR2 SVGEGT. V lost 4 bases, J lost 0 bases, and 14 bases stayed unmatched. The CDR3 length is 19 residues. The chain's CDR3 is CASSSLAGRGPSSTDTQYF. The CDR3 nucleotides are TGTGCCAGCAGTTCCCTAGCGGGGCGGGGACCTTCTAGCACAGATACGCAGTATTTT.

This clonotype has only a few counts. The chain is built from TRBV2 and TRBJ2-6; TRBD2 matches at 9 bases. Germline CDR1 and CDR2: SNHLY and FYNNEI. CDR3 size: 21 residues. V shed 6 bases and J 2 bases; nucleotides not matched to a gene: 20. The CDR3: CASSAGLGDSGRGTGANVLTF. As DNA, the CDR3 is TGTGCCAGCAGCGCCGGCCTGGGCGATAGCGGGAGAGGAACTGGGGCCAACGTCCTGACTTTC.

This clonotype was seen once. A single base separates this from a much larger clone, so it may be a read error. V gene TRBV28 combines with J gene TRBJ2-2; possibly TRBD2 for D (5 bases). The germline CDR1 and CDR2 sequences are MDHEN and SYDVKM. V lost 7 bases and J 0 bases, leaving 12 bases between the germline ends. The CDR3 extends over 15 amino acids. The DNA of the CDR3 is TGTGCCAGCAATGCTGCACTAGCGAACACCGGGGAGCTGTTTTTT. Translating it yields CASNAALANTGELFF.

In this sample, this clonotype turned up a few times. V and J are TRBV20-1 and TRBJ2-1; 12 bases match TRBD2. Germline CDR1 reads DFQATT; CDR2 reads SNEGSKA (reference sequence). This CDR3 has 18 amino acids. The V segment lost 3 bases and the J segment 0 bases; nucleotides outside the gene matches: 9. The CDR3 coding sequence is TGCAGTGCTAGCGGGGGACTAGCGGGTCCTACCTCCTACAATGAGCAGTTCTTC. Its protein is CSASGGLAGPTSYNEQFF.

The chain recombines TRBV24-1 with TRBJ2-1; D tentatively fits TRBD1 or TRBD2 (5 bases each). Deletions cut 9 bases from V and 8 bases from J, with 19 bases between. CDR3 length equals 14 residues. Germline V gives CDR1 KGHDR, CDR2 SFDVKD. The CDR3 nucleotides are TGTGCCACCGTGGGGGTAAATGGCGGCGATGAGCAGTTCTTC. Protein product: CATVGVNGGDEQFF.

This clonotype was seen ten or more times. For the CDR3, the DNA is TGTGCCAGCAGCTTACGTCTAGCGGGAGGAGTTGAGCAGTTCTTC. Translating gives CASSLRLAGGVEQFF. This chain joins TRBV11-3 and TRBJ2-1; 11 bases agree with TRBD2. Per germline, CDR1 SGHNT and CDR2 YENEEA. Trimming at V came to 2 bases and at J to 9 bases, leaving 6 bases not matched to a gene. The CDR3 is made up of 15 amino acids.

This clonotype was detected ten times or more. The V gene is TRBV3-1, the J gene TRBJ2-5; D could derive from TRBD1 or TRBD2 (5 bases each). V was cut by 1 base and J by 0 bases, with 9 bases left in between. From germline, CDR1 is LGHDT and CDR2 YNNKEL (reference sequence). The CDR3 length is 15 residues. CDR3 coding DNA: TGTGCCAGCAGCCAAGCACAGGACTACCAAGAGACCCAGTACTTC. The encoded protein is CASSQAQDYQETQYF.

In the case of this clonotype: A read error may account for a junction end that differs from germline. The chain couples TRBV29-1 to TRBJ1-1; D not certain. In germline, CDR1 is SQVTM, CDR2 ANQGSEA. This CDR3 has 12 amino acids. The CDR3 here is CSALREYTKAFF. CDR3 nucleotide sequence: TGCAGCGCCCTAAGAGAGTACACTAAAGCTTTCTTT.

In its sample, this clonotype was seen many times. The chain couples TRBV7-8 to TRBJ2-7; the match to TRBD1 covers 7 bases. This CDR3 region has 14 residues. Germline V gene data show CDR1 as SGHVS and CDR2 as FQNEAQ. Unmatched junction bases numbered 8, after V lost 2 bases and J lost 7 bases. The CDR3 loop reads CASSLMDRSLEQYF. For the CDR3, the DNA is TGTGCCAGCAGCTTAATGGACAGGAGTTTAGAGCAGTACTTC. Supplemented by reference TRBV7-8 and TRBJ2-7, the full variable domain reads GAGVSQSPRYKVAKRGQDVALRCDPISGHVSLFWYQQALGQGPEFLTYFQNEAQLDKSGLPSDRFFAERPEGSVSTLKIQRTQQEDSAVYLCASSLMDRSLEQYFGPGTRLTVT.

The chain is built from TRBV2 and TRBJ2-1; D unclear. Germline loops: CDR1 SNHLY, CDR2 FYNNEI. The CDR3 contains 12 residues. The V and J ends lost 6 bases and 5 bases respectively, with 8 bases between them. The CDR3 bases are TGTGCCAGCAGGGGTGTGAACAATGAGCAGTTCTTC. Its protein is CASRGVNNEQFF.

The chain carries TRBV19 and TRBJ2-2; TRBD1 or TRBD2 may be the D gene (5 bases each). Germline-derived CDR1 and CDR2 are LNHDA and SQIVND (reference sequence). This CDR3 region has 17 residues. V dropped 5 bases and J dropped 6 bases, with 22 bases sitting between them. CDR3 region: CASSDRGTGSSAGELFF. CDR3 in DNA: TGTGCCAGTAGTGACCGAGGGACGGGATCATCGGCCGGGGAGCTGTTTTTT.

The CDR3 sequence is CASSEMDRSYEQYF. For the CDR3, the DNA is TGTGCCAGCAGTGAGATGGACCGTTCCTACGAGCAGTACTTC. The J gene is TRBJ2-7, the V gene TRBV28; D gene ambiguous. This CDR3 is built from 14 residues. V was pared by 5 bases and J by 1 base, with 12 bases between. Germline loops: CDR1 MDHEN, CDR2 SYDVKM.

There are many counts of this clonotype. The chain recombines TRBV27 with TRBJ2-1; no firm D call. This CDR3 has 12 amino acids. Trimming took 4 bases from V and 6 from J, leaving 7 bases between them. Per germline, CDR1 MNHEY and CDR2 SMNVEV (reference sequence). This chain's CDR3 is CASSWAGNEQFF. The CDR3 bases are TGTGCCAGCAGTTGGGCAGGCAATGAGCAGTTCTTC.

The chain uses TRBV4-3 and TRBJ1-1, with 7 bases lining up with TRBD1. Trimming took 1 base from V and 5 from J; bases not matched to a gene: 7. The CDR3 extends over 15 amino acids. The germline gives CDR1 LGHNA, CDR2 YSLEER. CDR3 nucleotide sequence: TGCGCCAGCAGCCAAGTAAGACAGGGCAGGACTGAAGCTTTCTTT. As protein: CASSQVRQGRTEAFF.

V and J are TRBV5-1 and TRBJ2-5; D may be TRBD1 (6 bases). The CDR3 totals 17 residues. The V end was cut by 5 bases, the J end by 2 bases, with 22 bases between. Germline CDR1 reads SGHRS; CDR2 reads YFSETQ. The CDR3 DNA reads as TGCGCCAGCAGTCGTTCATCCGGGACACCACTACAAGAGACCCAGTACTTC. Translation gives CASSRSSGTPLQETQYF. Based on the CDR3 plus reference TRBV5-1 and TRBJ2-5, the full variable domain is KAGVTQTPRYLIKTRGQQVTLSCSPISGHRSVSWYQQTPGQGLQFLFEYFSETQRNKGNFPGRFSGRQFSNSRSEMNVSTLELGDSALYLCASSRSSGTPLQETQYFGPGTRLLVL.

This clonotype was recorded at least ten times. The chain is built from TRBV19 and TRBJ2-2; weak D call: TRBD2 (6 bases). Germline values: CDR1 LNHDA, CDR2 SQIVND (reference sequence). The CDR3 has 15 amino acids. V was pared by 2 bases and J by 4 bases, with 11 bases between. The CDR3 here is CASSINRDFTGELFF. The CDR3 nucleotides are TGTGCCAGTAGTATAAATCGGGACTTCACCGGGGAGCTGTTTTTT.